A selection of T cell receptor beta chains follows, all from one sample in a study of blood T cell repertoires in COVID-19. Method: immunoSEQ multiplex PCR; TCRdb's copy keeps in-frame clones and lacks some. The sample holds almost 500,000 clones, more than 85% seen once. Sequenced sample: PBMCs or T cells enriched from blood (not recorded which). The source is a woman between 55 and 75 years old who had recovered from COVID-19. The CDR3 runs from the conserved cysteine through the conserved F or W. A D gene is named only where the DNA matches it firmly. Clone sizes are given selectively: once, few, many, or a class where the clone is expanded.

j_call: TRBJ2-2
clone_size: NA
v_call: TRBV7-6
d_call: NA
cdr3_nt: TGTGCCAGCGAGGAGTCCGGGGAGCTGTTTTTT
cdr3_aa: CASEESGELFF

j_call: TRBJ2-1
clone_size: NA
v_call: TRBV19
d_call: TRBD2
cdr3_nt: TGTGCCAGTAGCCCATTAGCGGGGGTATACAATGAGCAGTTCTTC
cdr3_aa: CASSPLAGVYNEQFF

j_call: TRBJ1-1
clone_size: NA
v_call: TRBV5-4
d_call: NA
cdr3_nt: TGTGCCAGCTCTTGGGCCGTTGGGACTGAAGCTTTCTTT
cdr3_aa: CASSWAVGTEAFF

j_call: TRBJ2-5
clone_size: NA
v_call: TRBV28
d_call: NA
cdr3_nt: TGTGCCAGCAGGGGGGCAGGTATTAGGGAGACCCAGTACTTC
cdr3_aa: CASRGAGIRETQYF

j_call: TRBJ1-6
clone_size: once
v_call: TRBV2
d_call: NA
cdr3_nt: TGTGCCAGCAGCGGGAAGTATTTGGCCCTCCACTTT
cdr3_aa: CASSGKYLALHF

j_call: TRBJ2-1
clone_size: NA
v_call: TRBV3-1/TRBV3-2
d_call: NA
cdr3_nt: TGTGCCAGCAGTCCCTTCGCTGACAGCTCCTACAATGAGCAGTTCTTC
cdr3_aa: CASSPFADSSYNEQFF

j_call: TRBJ1-1
clone_size: once
v_call: TRBV7-2
d_call: NA
cdr3_nt: TGTGCCAGCAGCTTAGGTCCACAGGGTTTGAACACTGAAGCTTTCTTT
cdr3_aa: CASSLGPQGLNTEAFF

j_call: TRBJ2-2
clone_size: NA
v_call: TRBV19
d_call: TRBD1
cdr3_nt: TGTGCCAGTAGCCGAAGGTCTCAGGGGGCGGACGGGGAGCTGTTTTTT
cdr3_aa: CASSRRSQGADGELFF

j_call: TRBJ2-3
clone_size: once
v_call: TRBV5-1
d_call: TRBD1
cdr3_nt: TGCGCCAGCAGCAGCGGACAGGGGGCAGATACGCAGTATTTT
cdr3_aa: CASSSGQGADTQYF

j_call: TRBJ2-1
clone_size: NA
v_call: TRBV11-2
d_call: NA
cdr3_nt: TGTGCCAGCAGCTTACGGGGAAGCCCTAATGAGCAGTTCTTC
cdr3_aa: CASSLRGSPNEQFF

j_call: TRBJ2-7
clone_size: NA
v_call: TRBV19
d_call: NA
cdr3_nt: TGTGCCAGTAGTATAGATCTAGGCAGCTCCTACGAGCAGTACTTC
cdr3_aa: CASSIDLGSSYEQYF

j_call: TRBJ2-7
clone_size: NA
v_call: TRBV6-6
d_call: NA
cdr3_nt: TGTGCCAGCAGCGGGGGAACCTACGAGCAGTACTTC
cdr3_aa: CASSGGTYEQYF

j_call: TRBJ2-4
clone_size: NA
v_call: TRBV7-8
d_call: NA
cdr3_nt: TGTGCCAGCAGCCCCAACCGACTTACTCTAGCCAAAAACATTCAGTACTTC
cdr3_aa: CASSPNRLTLAKNIQYF

j_call: TRBJ2-1
clone_size: NA
v_call: TRBV24-1
d_call: NA
cdr3_nt: TGTGCCACCAGTGATTTGGAGCGAGGTGGTGAGCAGTTCTTC
cdr3_aa: CATSDLERGGEQFF

j_call: TRBJ1-2
clone_size: NA
v_call: TRBV11-2
d_call: TRBD1
cdr3_nt: TGTGCCAGCAGCTTCGCAGGGGGCGCGGATGGCTACACCTTC
cdr3_aa: CASSFAGGADGYTF

j_call: TRBJ1-2
clone_size: NA
v_call: TRBV5-8
d_call: NA
cdr3_nt: TGTGCCAGCAGCTTACGGGGGAAAGGGTATGGCTACACCTTC
cdr3_aa: CASSLRGKGYGYTF

j_call: TRBJ2-5
clone_size: NA
v_call: TRBV2
d_call: NA
cdr3_nt: TGTGCCAGCACTAGGGGGATGGGGGAGACCCAGTACTTC
cdr3_aa: CASTRGMGETQYF

j_call: TRBJ2-1
clone_size: once
v_call: TRBV3-1/TRBV3-2
d_call: TRBD2
cdr3_nt: TGTGCCAGCAGCTGGAACGGGGGGGCCGCGAAGAAAGAGCAGTTCTTC
cdr3_aa: CASSWNGGAAKKEQFF

j_call: TRBJ1-4
clone_size: NA
v_call: TRBV6-5
d_call: NA
cdr3_nt: TGTGCCAGCAGACCCGCAGGGGCAACTAATGAAAAACTGTTTTTT
cdr3_aa: CASRPAGATNEKLFF

j_call: TRBJ1-1
clone_size: NA
v_call: TRBV5-1
d_call: NA
cdr3_nt: TGCGCCAGCAGCTTGACAGGGCAGAACACTGAAGCTTTCTTT
cdr3_aa: CASSLTGQNTEAFF

j_call: TRBJ1-1
clone_size: NA
v_call: TRBV4-1
d_call: TRBD1
cdr3_nt: TGCGCCAGCAGCCAAACAGGGGGCGCGAAAACTGAAGCTTTCTTT
cdr3_aa: CASSQTGGAKTEAFF

j_call: TRBJ2-1
clone_size: NA
v_call: TRBV2
d_call: NA
cdr3_nt: TGTGCCAGCAGTGTCGGTGACTACAATGAGCAGTTCTTC
cdr3_aa: CASSVGDYNEQFF

j_call: TRBJ2-3
clone_size: NA
v_call: TRBV24-1
d_call: NA
cdr3_nt: TGTGCCACCAGTCAGCAGGGGACAGATACGCAGTATTTT
cdr3_aa: CATSQQGTDTQYF

j_call: TRBJ1-6
clone_size: NA
v_call: TRBV5-1
d_call: TRBD1
cdr3_nt: TGCGCCAGCAGCTTCGGACAGGATTCACCCCTCCACTTT
cdr3_aa: CASSFGQDSPLHF

j_call: TRBJ1-1
clone_size: NA
v_call: TRBV9
d_call: TRBD1
cdr3_nt: TGTGCCAGCAGCGTAGGACAGGGAAACACTGAAGCTTTCTTT
cdr3_aa: CASSVGQGNTEAFF

j_call: TRBJ1-3
clone_size: NA
v_call: TRBV18
d_call: TRBD1
cdr3_nt: TGTGCCAGCTCACCTTATCCGGGACAGGGGTCCGGAAACACCATATATTTT
cdr3_aa: CASSPYPGQGSGNTIYF

j_call: TRBJ2-4
clone_size: NA
v_call: TRBV2
d_call: NA
cdr3_nt: TGTGCCAGCAGTGGTCGCGAGAACATTCAGTACTTC
cdr3_aa: CASSGRENIQYF

j_call: TRBJ2-1
clone_size: NA
v_call: TRBV19
d_call: NA
cdr3_nt: TGTGCCAGTACCCGAGGACAGATCAATGAGCAGTTCTTC
cdr3_aa: CASTRGQINEQFF

j_call: TRBJ1-2
clone_size: NA
v_call: TRBV12-2
d_call: NA
cdr3_nt: TGTGCAAGTCGCCCGGACAGGGGGGGCTACACCTTC
cdr3_aa: CASRPDRGGYTF

j_call: TRBJ1-3
clone_size: NA
v_call: TRBV3-1/TRBV3-2
d_call: NA
cdr3_nt: TGTGCCAGCAGCGGGGGGGCAATCTCTGGAAACACCATATATTTT
cdr3_aa: CASSGGAISGNTIYF

j_call: TRBJ1-2
clone_size: NA
v_call: TRBV5-1
d_call: NA
cdr3_nt: TGCGCCAGCAGCTCCCGGTCGGGGGTTGGCTACACCTTC
cdr3_aa: CASSSRSGVGYTF

j_call: TRBJ2-5
clone_size: NA
v_call: TRBV6-5
d_call: NA
cdr3_nt: TGTGCCAGCACCACGGCAGGAATAAGGGAGACCCAGTACTTC
cdr3_aa: CASTTAGIRETQYF

j_call: TRBJ1-2
clone_size: NA
v_call: TRBV18
d_call: NA
cdr3_nt: TGTGCCAGCTCACCAAAGTCGAGAAATGGCTACACCTTC
cdr3_aa: CASSPKSRNGYTF

j_call: TRBJ2-5
clone_size: NA
v_call: TRBV2
d_call: NA
cdr3_nt: TGTGCCAGCGACTGGCCGGACCAAGAGACCCAGTACTTC
cdr3_aa: CASDWPDQETQYF

j_call: TRBJ1-1
clone_size: NA
v_call: TRBV11-2
d_call: NA
cdr3_nt: TGTGCCAGCAGCCAGACAGAAATCACTGAAGCTTTCTTT
cdr3_aa: CASSQTEITEAFF

j_call: TRBJ1-1
clone_size: once
v_call: TRBV7-9
d_call: TRBD1
cdr3_nt: TGTGCCAGCAGTCCAAAGACAGGGTCGTCGTTGACTGAAGCTTTCTTT
cdr3_aa: CASSPKTGSSLTEAFF

j_call: TRBJ1-1
clone_size: NA
v_call: TRBV5-1
d_call: NA
cdr3_nt: TGCGCCAGCAGCTTGGACGGGGTCACTGAAGCTTTCTTT
cdr3_aa: CASSLDGVTEAFF

j_call: TRBJ1-2
clone_size: NA
v_call: TRBV2
d_call: TRBD1
cdr3_nt: TGTGCCAGCAGTGAGGCAGGGGGTATAGGCTACACCTTC
cdr3_aa: CASSEAGGIGYTF

j_call: TRBJ1-4
clone_size: NA
v_call: TRBV9
d_call: NA
cdr3_nt: TGTGCCAGCAGCGCCGAACAGGGAGGGGGAGAAAAACTGTTTTTT
cdr3_aa: CASSAEQGGGEKLFF